This TCR beta chain stems from a study of brain T cells in children with intractable seizures. Study outcomes and limitations: Clones missing pre-surgery may reflect undersampling of that blood sample. Viral specificity was inferred only from CDR3 similarity; HCMV serostatus was unknown.

Comments on this clone: The antigen remains undetermined.

Sequenced by immunoSEQ multiplex PCR; TCRdb stores in-frame clones only, minus some. The table has around 340,000 clones, about 93% seen once. This sample's time point: blood from clinic visit 5 months post-surgery; TSC patient then seizure free. Only cases whose brain tissue showed the highest T cell transcript signatures were sequenced. This specimen consisted of peripheral blood, obtained about 5 months after surgery. The sequence came from a boy in the first two years of life with tuberous sclerosis and intractable seizures.

The CDR3 protein is CASSEWDYSYEQYF. The CDR3 DNA reads TGTGCCAGCAGTGAATGGGACTACTCCTACGAGCAGTACTTC. The V and J genes are TRBV25-1 and TRBJ2-7; 7 bases are a match to TRBD2. CDR1 and CDR2 from the germline V gene are MGHDK and SYGVNS. V was pared by 1 base and J by 0 bases, with 0 bases of the junction left unmatched. The CDR3 length is 14 residues.